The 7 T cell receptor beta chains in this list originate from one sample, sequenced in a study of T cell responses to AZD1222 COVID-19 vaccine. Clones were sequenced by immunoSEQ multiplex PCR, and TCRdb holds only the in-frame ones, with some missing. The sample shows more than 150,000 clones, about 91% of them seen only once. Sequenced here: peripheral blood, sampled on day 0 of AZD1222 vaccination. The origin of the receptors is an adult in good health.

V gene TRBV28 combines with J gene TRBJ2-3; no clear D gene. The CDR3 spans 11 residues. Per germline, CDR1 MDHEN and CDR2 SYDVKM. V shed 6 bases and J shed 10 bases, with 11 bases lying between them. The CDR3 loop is CASSPPGAQYF. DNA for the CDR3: TGTGCCAGCAGCCCACCCGGCGCGCAGTATTTT.

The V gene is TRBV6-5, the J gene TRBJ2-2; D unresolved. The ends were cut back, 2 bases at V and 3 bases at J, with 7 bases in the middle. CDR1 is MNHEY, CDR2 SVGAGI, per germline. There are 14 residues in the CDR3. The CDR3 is CASSYVRDTGELFF. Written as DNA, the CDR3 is TGTGCCAGCAGTTACGTCCGGGACACCGGGGAGCTGTTTTTT.

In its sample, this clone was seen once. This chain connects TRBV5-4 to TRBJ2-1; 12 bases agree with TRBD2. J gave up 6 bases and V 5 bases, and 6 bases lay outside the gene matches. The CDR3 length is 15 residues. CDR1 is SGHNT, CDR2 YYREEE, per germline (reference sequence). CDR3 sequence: CASSQRTSGINEQFF. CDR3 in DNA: TGTGCCAGCAGTCAAAGGACTAGCGGGATCAATGAGCAGTTCTTC.

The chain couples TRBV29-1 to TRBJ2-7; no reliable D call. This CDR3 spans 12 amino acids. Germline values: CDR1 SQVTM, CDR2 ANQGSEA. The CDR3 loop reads CSVLLAQDEQYF. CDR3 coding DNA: TGCAGTGTTCTCCTCGCTCAGGACGAGCAGTACTTC.

CDR3 sequence (DNA): TGTGCCAGTAGTAGTCCAGGGACTAGCAATCAGCCCCAGCATTTT. It is translated as CASSSPGTSNQPQHF. V and J are TRBV19 and TRBJ1-5; possible D gene TRBD1, 5 bases. V was clipped by 4 bases and J by 0 bases, with 10 bases between them. The CDR3 loop spans 15 amino acids. The germline V gene encodes CDR1 LNHDA and CDR2 SQIVND (reference sequence).

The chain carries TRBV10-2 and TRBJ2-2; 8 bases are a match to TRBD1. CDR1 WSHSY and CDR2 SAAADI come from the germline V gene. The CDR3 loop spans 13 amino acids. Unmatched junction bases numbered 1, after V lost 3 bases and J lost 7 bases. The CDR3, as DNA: TGCGCCAGCAGTGACAGGGGGCGCGGGGAGCTGTTTTTT. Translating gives CASSDRGRGELFF.

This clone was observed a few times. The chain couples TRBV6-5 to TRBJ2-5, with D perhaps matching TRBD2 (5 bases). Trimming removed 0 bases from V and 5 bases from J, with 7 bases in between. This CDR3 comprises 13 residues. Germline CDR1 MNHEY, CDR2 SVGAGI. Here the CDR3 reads CASSYSRGETQYF. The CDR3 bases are TGTGCCAGCAGTTACTCGCGAGGGGAGACCCAGTACTTC.